This T cell receptor (beta chain) derives from a study of T-cell reconstitution after alpha-beta-depleted transplantation in children. The CDR3 spans 17 residues. Deletions cut 6 bases from V and 4 bases from J, with 23 bases between. The germline gives CDR1 SGHTA, CDR2 FQGNSA. Preparation of the TCRbeta library involved a method that used unique molecular identifiers. TCRdb recomputed calls from the PCR reads with MiXCR, one row per CDR3 protein. The top ten hold 2.2% of the sample, which has a few hundred thousand distinct CDR3 sequences, approximately 13% seen once. The origin of this receptor is a male patient younger than 18 who had a stem cell transplant for acute myeloid leukemia, so the T cells may come from the graft donor. Material: PBMCs, mostly from graft donor cells, obtained 360 days after TCRalphabeta/CD19-depleted stem cell transplant. This chain uses TRBV7-2 with TRBJ2-3; weak D call: TRBD1 (6 bases). CDR3 protein: CASSLMGYRVWADTQYF. CDR3 in DNA: TGTGCCAGCAGTCTAATGGGTTACAGGGTTTGGGCAGATACGCAGTATTTT.